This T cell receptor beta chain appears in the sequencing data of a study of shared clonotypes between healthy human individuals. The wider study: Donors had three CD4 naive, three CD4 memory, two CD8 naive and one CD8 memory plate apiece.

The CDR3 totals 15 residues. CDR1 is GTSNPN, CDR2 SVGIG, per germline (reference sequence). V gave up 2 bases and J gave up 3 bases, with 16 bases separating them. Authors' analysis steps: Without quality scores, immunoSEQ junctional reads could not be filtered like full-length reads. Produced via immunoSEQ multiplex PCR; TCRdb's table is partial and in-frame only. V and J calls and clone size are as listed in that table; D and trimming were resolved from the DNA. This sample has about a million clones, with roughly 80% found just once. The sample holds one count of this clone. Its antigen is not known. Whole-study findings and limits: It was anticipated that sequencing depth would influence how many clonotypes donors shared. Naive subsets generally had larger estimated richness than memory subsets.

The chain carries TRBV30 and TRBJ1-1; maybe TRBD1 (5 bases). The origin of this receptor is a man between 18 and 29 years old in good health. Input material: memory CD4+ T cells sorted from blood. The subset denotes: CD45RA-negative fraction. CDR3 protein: CAWSHPSGGYTEAFF. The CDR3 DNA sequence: TGTGCCTGGAGTCATCCCTCGGGGGGTTACACTGAAGCTTTCTTT.